The source of this T cell receptor (beta chain) is a study of cytomegalovirus exposure and HLA in healthy donors. Study information: It was reported in a later analysis that the approximately 110 validation repertoires used the same platform as the 666 first-cohort repertoires.

The CDR3 is made up of 18 amino acids. Germline trimming cut 4 bases from V and 0 bases from J; bases unmatched to any gene: 12. In germline, CDR1 is SGHRS, CDR2 YFSETQ. Method: immunoSEQ multiplex PCR; TCRdb's copy keeps in-frame clones and lacks some. The table shows approximately 58,000 clones, with roughly nine tenths occurring only once. This clone was detected once. Donors came from a validation cohort of some 130 subjects, distinct from the first 666-subject cohort. The clonotype comes from a woman under 40 in good health and CMV-seronegative. Specimen: PBMCs. This rearrangement joins TRBV5-1 to TRBJ2-5, with 10 bases aligning to TRBD1. CDR3 nucleotide sequence: TGCGCCAGCAGCCTCCCCGCTTCCGGGACAGGGGACCAAGAGACCCAGTACTTC. Translation: CASSLPASGTGDQETQYF. The full variable domain, with the rest looked up from reference TRBV5-1 and TRBJ2-5, is KAGVTQTPRYLIKTRGQQVTLSCSPISGHRSVSWYQQTPGQGLQFLFEYFSETQRNKGNFPGRFSGRQFSNSRSEMNVSTLELGDSALYLCASSLPASGTGDQETQYFGPGTRLLVL.